The entry that follows covers one TCR beta chain sequence. Its antigen is still unknown. No much larger clonotype is one base removed from it; base qualities were not supplied. The treatment or condition label, read with the paper, signifies: some 20 received Ad26.COV2.S at low or high dose, single or two shots; 5 received placebo; per-sample allocation not given. Repertoires of vaccine and placebo recipients were sequenced from samples taken on day 63 after the first injection. Cohort 1b enrolled roughly 25 adults aged 18-55 years at a single site in Boston, USA, between 29 July and 7 August 2020. Ad26.COV2.S was a replication-incompetent adenovirus type 26 vector expressing a prefusion-stabilized SARS-CoV-2 spike protein from the original Wuhan strain. This sample was taken from a study of Ad26.COV2.S vaccination and SARS-CoV-2 variants (dated by TCRdb to about 2021). For context, the study as a whole: Vaccine-arm donors came from COV1001, a multicentre, randomized, double-blind, placebo-controlled phase I-IIa trial of Ad26.COV2.S in healthy adults. Dosing of Ad26.COV2.S was intramuscular, at either 5x10^10 or 1x10^11 viral particles, delivered as one shot or as two shots spaced 56 days apart. Sequencing of the TCRbeta repertoire served to evaluate the specificity and breadth of SARS-CoV-2-reactive T cell receptors following Ad26.COV2.S vaccination. A total of around 32 samples were included in the TCR-sequenced set, comprising some 20 Ad26.COV2.S vaccine recipients, 5 placebo recipients and 8 SARS-CoV-2 convalescent individuals. Participants in the trial were split at random into five groups of five each, receiving low-dose or high-dose Ad26.COV2.S once or twice, or else placebo on both occasions. Throughout the experiments and outcome assessment, investigators stayed blinded to trial group allocation. Study-level results and caveats: The authors noted that the TCR breadth and depth analyses may have underestimated total T cell responses. After vaccination, substantial breadth of spike-specific CD8+ and CD4+ T cell responses was reported. Comparable non-spike TCR breadth was observed between vaccine and placebo recipients, consistent with only spike being contained in the vaccine. Higher spike-specific TCR breadth was observed in Ad26.COV2.S recipients than in placebo recipients (P = 0.0014). The study was not powered to compare responses between vaccine doses or regimens.

The germline V gene encodes CDR1 LNHDA and CDR2 SQIVND (reference sequence). V drops 6 bases and J drops 1 base, leaving 8 bases in between. From its cysteine to its phenylalanine, the CDR3 spans 13 amino acids. The kept DNA is CDR3 alone, 39 bases in frame from the first base. TCRbeta CDR3 regions were sequenced with the immunoSEQ Assay. After extraction, genomic DNA underwent amplification by bias-controlled multiplex PCR, followed by high-throughput sequencing. The original pipeline was this. To quantify the absolute abundance of each unique TCRbeta CDR3 region, sequences were collapsed and filtered. Usable DNA was measured by amplifying reference genes present in all nucleated cells, and TCRbeta template counts were normalized to that usable DNA to estimate T cell fraction. Repertoire TCRs were annotated as SARS-CoV-2-specific by exact matching of V gene, CDR3 amino acid sequence and J gene to a known reactive TCR set. The reference SARS-CoV-2 TCR set came from MIRA and was filtered for enrichment in COVID-19-positive ImmuneCODE repertoires, removing public or cross-reactive TCRs. Using the MIRA antigens, annotated TCRs were further analysed by specific ORF or by position within an ORF. Breadth was defined as annotated unique rearrangements over total unique productive rearrangements; depth was the summed frequency of those rearrangements. Two-sided Wilcoxon rank-sum tests were used to compare TCR breadth between groups. The table was pulled from immuneACCESS by TCRdb, which kept in-frame rearrangements only. Such tables lose some clones; where checked, under half of the loss comes from unresolved V genes, and the rest has no known cause. The V and J calls and clone size were taken over from that table, and D and trimming were inferred from the DNA. The sample contains more than 350,000 clones, more than 80% of them found a single time. The top ten clonotypes cover approximately 12% of the sample.

The source of this sequence is a person between 18 and 65 years old who received the Ad26.COV2.S COVID-19 vaccine or a placebo. The chain couples TRBV19 to TRBJ2-3; confidence is insufficient to name the D gene. The sample was peripheral blood, taken in a trial of Ad26.COV2.S vaccine versus placebo. The nucleotides read TGTGCCAGTAGCCCCGCGGGCACAGATACGCAGTATTTT. This translates into CASSPAGTDTQYF.